This T cell receptor beta chain is from a study of T cell repertoires in ileal Crohn's disease. The CDR3 covers 16 residues. CDR1 and CDR2 from the germline V gene are SEHNR and FQNEAQ (reference sequence). Trimming shortened V by 1 base and J by 8 bases, and 20 bases separated the two germline ends. Profiled with immunoSEQ multiplex PCR; TCRdb holds only in-frame clones, not every one. This table holds about 6,600 clones, 72% found once. The table lists this clone with a few counts. Its cognate antigen is unknown. The study, taken as a whole, reports: High-frequency clones were more common in sorted CD8 than CD4 cells.

This receptor was identified in an adult with Crohn's disease. The sequenced sample was ileal tissue. The V and J genes are TRBV7-9 and TRBJ1-2; no clear D. The DNA for the CDR3 is TGTGCCAGCAGCTTAGTGGACCCCCCCCAAGGAGGGGGCTACACCTTC. Protein product: CASSLVDPPQGGGYTF.